This T cell receptor beta chain was sequenced in a study of Tregs in tolerant kidney transplant recipients. Comment on this clone: Its specificity is not known. One end of the junction varies from germline; a read error may be responsible.

Germline CDR1 and CDR2: LGHNA and YNFKEQ. The CDR3 spans 14 residues. The repertoire was sequenced with immunoSEQ multiplex PCR; TCRdb's copy has only in-frame clones and lacks some. Among roughly 70,000 clones listed, roughly 89% were seen once. Study results and caveats: The small number of patients limits these findings pending further validation. This study did not directly address biological reproducibility. Tregs expanded with activated donor B cells seemed most donor-specific.

Unstimulated regulatory T cells (CD4+CD25+CD127-), CD4+CD25- non-regulatory cells, CD4 and CD8 cells were FACS-sorted from thawed PBMCs. Sequenced input: CD4+ T cells from blood. This chain uses TRBV4-2 with TRBJ2-4; TRBD2 matches at 7 bases. The receptor was isolated from a human donor in good health. The CDR3 loop is CASSQGAGENIQYF. The DNA for the CDR3 is TGTGCCAGCAGTCAAGGTGCGGGAGAGAACATTCAGTACTTC.